One sample yielded the 17 T cell receptor beta chains listed below, sequenced in a study of T-cell reconstitution after alpha-beta-depleted transplantation in children. Unique molecular identifiers were incorporated during preparation of the TCRbeta library. TCRdb used MiXCR to reprocess the PCR reads, holding one entry per CDR3 protein. This sample has about 360,000 distinct CDR3 sequences, with more than 10% found just once. This specimen consisted of PBMCs, obtained from the stem cell graft. Receptors originate from a human donor who donated a stem cell graft to a child with Fanconi anemia.

This clonotype has a count of ten or more. The rearrangement links TRBV20-1 to TRBJ2-4; 11 nucleotides match TRBD1. The CDR3 loop spans 15 amino acids. After removal of 1 base from V and 6 bases from J, the junction contained 5 bases not matched to a gene. Germline CDR1 reads DFQATT; CDR2 reads SNEGSKA (reference sequence). In DNA, the CDR3 is TGCAGTGCTAGAGGGGGACAGGGGGTCGGAAACATTCAGTACTTC. Its translation is CSARGGQGVGNIQYF.

The chain recombines TRBV7-9 with TRBJ1-1, with D possibly being TRBD1 (5 bases). Trimming took off 6 bases at V and 5 bases at J, with 19 bases between the two ends. This CDR3 spans 15 amino acids. The V gene's germline CDR1 is SEHNR and CDR2 FQNEAQ (reference sequence). In DNA, the CDR3 is TGTGCCAGCAGGCCCTTATTAGGGGCCGGGACTGAAGCTTTCTTT. It translates to CASRPLLGAGTEAFF.

This rearrangement joins TRBV7-8 to TRBJ2-2; no firm D call. The V end was cut by 1 base, the J end by 3 bases, with 12 bases between. Germline-derived CDR1 and CDR2 are SGHVS and FQNEAQ. The CDR3 is made up of 16 amino acids. CDR3 amino acids: CASSLVLGQDTGELFF. CDR3 coding DNA: TGTGCCAGCAGCTTAGTTTTAGGGCAGGACACCGGGGAGCTGTTTTTT.

This clonotype was found a few times. The V call is TRBV7-9, the J call TRBJ1-1, with TRBD1 as a possible D gene (6 bases). The germline V gene has CDR1 SEHNR and CDR2 FQNEAQ (reference sequence). CDR3 length: 14 residues. V lost 5 bases and J lost 1, with 11 bases in between. CDR3 loop: CASSAQGQNTEAFF. In nucleotides, the CDR3 is TGTGCCAGCAGCGCCCAGGGACAGAACACTGAAGCTTTCTTT.

This clonotype was counted at least ten times. V and J are TRBV20-1 and TRBJ2-5; D is uncertain. CDR3 length: 14 amino acids. The ends were cut back, 3 bases at V and 5 bases at J, with 16 bases in the middle. The V gene's germline CDR1 is DFQATT and CDR2 SNEGSKA (reference sequence). CDR3 loop: CSASLYSLRETQYF. CDR3 bases: TGCAGTGCTAGTTTGTATAGTTTGAGGGAGACCCAGTACTTC.

The V call is TRBV10-3, the J call TRBJ1-5; no reliable D call. The length of the CDR3 is 13 residues. The germline CDR1 and CDR2 sequences are ENHRY and SYGVKD. The V gene lost 5 bases and the J gene lost 2 bases, with 7 bases spanning the gap. The CDR3 region has the DNA TGTGCCATCAGTCGGGGAGGCAATCAGCCCCAGCATTTT. This sequence encodes CAISRGGNQPQHF.

The chain couples TRBV4-2 to TRBJ2-1; 13 positions agree with TRBD2. CDR1 is LGHNA and CDR2 is YNFKEQ in the germline V gene. J lost 0 bases, V lost 1 base, and 6 bases had no gene match. The CDR3 covers 19 residues. The CDR3 bases are TGTGCCAGCAGCCAAGGACTAGCGGGGGGTTGGAGCTCCTACAATGAGCAGTTCTTC. This translates into CASSQGLAGGWSSYNEQFF.

The rearrangement links TRBV4-3 to TRBJ1-4; tentatively, D is TRBD1 (5 bases). The V end was cut by 0 bases, the J end by 10 bases, with 9 bases between. The length of the CDR3 is 13 residues. Germline V gene sequence: CDR1 LGHNA, CDR2 YSLEER. This chain's CDR3 is CASSQDRRGKLFF. CDR3 sequence (DNA): TGCGCCAGCAGCCAAGACCGGAGGGGAAAACTGTTTTTT.

This clonotype was detected only a few times. J is TRBJ2-5 and V is TRBV5-1, with D perhaps matching TRBD1 or TRBD2 (5 bases each). The J call is in doubt because the DNA end fits TRBJ2-1 better. This CDR3 comprises 13 residues. Germline V gene sequence: CDR1 SGHRS, CDR2 YFSETQ. The DNA of the CDR3 is TGCGCCAGCAGCTTGGAAGGGACGGGGACCCAGTTCTTC. This translates into CASSLEGTGTQFF.

This chain joins TRBV29-1 and TRBJ2-2; D possibly uses TRBD1 or TRBD2 (5 bases each). Germline V gene sequence: CDR1 SQVTM, CDR2 ANQGSEA. The length of the CDR3 is 12 residues. The V gene lost 0 bases and the J gene lost 7 bases, with 6 bases spanning the gap. This chain's CDR3 is CSVEEGVGELFF. The DNA for the CDR3 is TGCAGCGTTGAAGAGGGGGTCGGGGAGCTGTTTTTT.

At least ten counts were recorded for this clonotype. The CDR3 DNA follows: TGCGCCAGCAGCTTACAGGACTACACTGAAGCTTTCTTT. Translated, it gives CASSLQDYTEAFF. The rearrangement uses TRBV5-1 and TRBJ1-1; tentative D call: TRBD1 (5 bases). The CDR3 has 13 residues. Germline CDR1 reads SGHRS; CDR2 reads YFSETQ. Trimming shortened V by 2 bases and J by 3 bases, and 8 bases separated the two germline ends.

This clonotype appeared many times. The V call is TRBV7-9, the J call TRBJ2-7; D unresolved. The CDR3 spans 14 residues. Germline V CDR1 and CDR2: SEHNR, FQNEAQ (reference sequence). The V end lost 1 base, the J end lost 2 bases, and 9 bases lay between the germline ends. CDR3 in amino acids: CASSLDSSPYEQYV. The CDR3 bases are TGTGCCAGCAGCTTAGACAGTTCACCCTACGAGCAGTACGTC.

This chain connects TRBV28 to TRBJ2-7, with D possibly being TRBD2 (5 bases). Per the germline V gene, CDR1 is MDHEN and CDR2 is SYDVKM. This CDR3 contains 13 residues. V shed 8 bases and J shed 3 bases, with 14 bases lying between them. CDR3 nucleotide sequence: TGTGCCAGCGGTGCTGCGGGCGGCTACGAGCAGTACGTC. It is translated as CASGAAGGYEQYV.

This clonotype was seen only a few times. The genes are TRBV6-5 and TRBJ1-2, with 8 nucleotides matching TRBD1. CDR3 length: 14 amino acids. In germline, CDR1 is MNHEY, CDR2 SVGAGI. Trimming took 0 bases from V and 6 from J; bases not matched to a gene: 3. The CDR3 sequence is CASSYSATGDGYTF. CDR3 coding DNA: TGTGCCAGCAGTTACTCAGCGACAGGGGATGGCTACACCTTC.

V usage is TRBV10-2 and J usage is TRBJ1-5; 12 bases fit TRBD1. Trimming cost V 3 bases and J 6 bases; bases outside gene matches: 3. This CDR3 comprises 15 residues. Germline CDR1 is WSHSY and CDR2 is SAAADI. CDR3 residues: CASSDGTGGSQPQHF. The DNA for the CDR3 is TGCGCCAGCAGTGATGGGACAGGGGGCAGTCAGCCCCAGCATTTT.

This clonotype was seen a handful of times. The chain recombines TRBV6-1 with TRBJ2-4; D may be TRBD2 (5 bases). The V and J ends lost 6 bases and 0 bases respectively, with 9 bases between them. Germline assignment: CDR1 MNHNS and CDR2 SASEGT. The CDR3 consists of 14 residues. The CDR3 DNA is TGTGCCAGCAGGGAGGAACTAGCCAAAAACATTCAGTACTTC. This translates into CASREELAKNIQYF.

V is TRBV7-2 and J is TRBJ2-1; no firm D call. This CDR3 is 15 amino acids long. The V end lost 1 base, the J end lost 6 bases, and 13 bases lay between the germline ends. Germline V CDR1 and CDR2: SGHTA, FQGNSA. The CDR3 reads CASSLVASSFNEQFF. Here the CDR3 DNA reads TGTGCCAGCAGCTTAGTCGCTAGTAGTTTCAATGAGCAGTTCTTC.